The rows below give T cell receptor beta chains drawn from one sample of a study of blood T cell repertoires in COVID-19. Here immunoSEQ multiplex PCR was the method, and the copy in TCRdb shows in-frame clones only, minus some. The top ten clones hold around 3.2% of a sample with around 270,000 clones, around 90% of them seen once. Sequences were obtained from PBMCs or T cells enriched from blood (not recorded which). The receptors were sampled from a woman in her thirties or forties who had been exposed to COVID-19. Both conserved end residues are part of each CDR3. The D gene is left open where the match is weak. Expanded clones are given a class, and other clones once, few, many or no size at all.

TGTGCCAGCAGCTGGTACTCGGCAGATACGCAGTATTTT	CASSWYSADTQYF	TRBV5-4	TRBJ2-3	-	-
TGTGCCAGCGCAGGACAGGGAAACACTGAAGCTTTCTTT	CASAGQGNTEAFF	TRBV12-3/TRBV12-4	TRBJ1-1	TRBD1	-
TGTGCCAGCTGGCAGGGACAGGGCTATGGCTACACCTTC	CASWQGQGYGYTF	TRBV28	TRBJ1-2	TRBD1	few
TGTGCCAGCAGCTTAGGATGGACAGACAGGAACACTGAAGCTTTCTTT	CASSLGWTDRNTEAFF	TRBV11-1	TRBJ1-1	-	-
TGTGCCAGCAGCAACCGAAGACGGGGTAGGTTGAACACTGAAGCTTTCTTT	CASSNRRRGRLNTEAFF	TRBV7-9	TRBJ1-1	-	-
TGTGCCAGCAGCCGGCTTTGGCAGGGGGCAAGGGACTATGGCTACACCTTC	CASSRLWQGARDYGYTF	TRBV13	TRBJ1-2	TRBD1	-
TGTGCCAGCAGTTTCTCCGACTACTACAATGAGCAGTTCTTC	CASSFSDYYNEQFF	TRBV6-2/TRBV6-3	TRBJ2-1	-	once
TGTGCCAGCAGCCTCCTTACAATAGGGACAGCTTTTGCAACTAATGAAAAACTGTTTTTT	CASSLLTIGTAFATNEKLFF	TRBV3-1/TRBV3-2	TRBJ1-4	TRBD1	-
TGTGCCAGCTCACCACCCGGCAGGAAAAACTATGGCTACACCTTC	CASSPPGRKNYGYTF	TRBV18	TRBJ1-2	-	-
TGTGCCAGCAGCTTGGCACAGCGGGAGGGTGGTACGCAGTATTTT	CASSLAQREGGTQYF	TRBV5-1	TRBJ2-3	TRBD2	-
TGTGCCAGCAGTCCAATGGATTCGGAGGCTCGGGAGACCCAGTACTTC	CASSPMDSEARETQYF	TRBV27	TRBJ2-5	-	-
TGTGCCACCAGTGATTTATCGGCCGGGGTCGCCTACAATGAGCAGTTCTTC	CATSDLSAGVAYNEQFF	TRBV24-1	TRBJ2-1	-	-
TGCGCCAGCAGGACTAGCGGGGGCTCCTACGAGCAGTACTTC	CASRTSGGSYEQYF	TRBV5-1	TRBJ2-7	TRBD2	-
TGTGCCAGCAGCGTAGCTAGCCTAGCGGGAGAACTTGGGAATGAGCAGTTCTTC	CASSVASLAGELGNEQFF	TRBV9	TRBJ2-1	TRBD2	-
TGTGCCAGTAGTATAGCAGCAGGGGGTCAGCCCCAGCATTTT	CASSIAAGGQPQHF	TRBV19	TRBJ1-5	TRBD1	-
TGTGCCAGCAGCGAACCGGGACAGGGGGCGCGTGTGGAGCTGTTTTTT	CASSEPGQGARVELFF	TRBV7-6	TRBJ2-2	TRBD1	-
TGTGCCAGCAGCTTAGGGCCCCGGGGTGGTGAGCAGTTCTTC	CASSLGPRGGEQFF	TRBV7-2	TRBJ2-1	-	-
TGTGCCAGCAGCCCCAACCCGGGACTAGCGGGAGGACGGGAGACCCAGTACTTC	CASSPNPGLAGGRETQYF	TRBV5-1	TRBJ2-5	TRBD2	-
TGTGCCAGCAGCTCAATCTCGGACAGGGCGAGGGATACGCAGTATTTT	CASSSISDRARDTQYF	TRBV7-8	TRBJ2-3	TRBD1	-
TGTGCCAGCAGTGTAGCGAGGCCGAACACCGGGGAGCTGTTTTTT	CASSVARPNTGELFF	TRBV2	TRBJ2-2	-	-
TGTGCCACCTCCTCGGGGGGCACAGGGGGGGATTACGAGCAGTACTTC	CATSSGGTGGDYEQYF	TRBV28	TRBJ2-7	-	-
TGTGCCTGGATTTCTCCGGGGTATGGCTACACCTTC	CAWISPGYGYTF	TRBV30	TRBJ1-2	-	-
TGTGCCATCAGTGAGTCACTACCACTCACTGAAGCTTTCTTT	CAISESLPLTEAFF	TRBV10-3	TRBJ1-1	-	-
TGTGCCCTCATCCCCCGGGACAGGGCCTATTCACCCCTCCACTTT	CALIPRDRAYSPLHF	TRBV30	TRBJ1-6	TRBD1	-
TGTGCCAGCAGCCACCTAGTTGGAAATTCACCCCTCCACTTT	CASSHLVGNSPLHF	TRBV3-1/TRBV3-2	TRBJ1-6	-	-
TGTGCCAGCAGCCCTACGTCCGGGACAGGGCCGAGGGTTGGAAACACCATATATTTT	CASSPTSGTGPRVGNTIYF	TRBV5-6	TRBJ1-3	TRBD1	-
TGTGCCAGCAGCTTAGCCGTACAGGGTGCGGCAGATACGCAGTATTTT	CASSLAVQGAADTQYF	TRBV7-2	TRBJ2-3	-	few
TGTGCCAGCAGCCAGCCGGTGGGGACGACTAGAAACACAGATACGCAGTATTTT	CASSQPVGTTRNTDTQYF	TRBV11-3	TRBJ2-3	-	-
TGTGCCAGCAGCTTAAAGACTAGCGGGGACAATGAGCAGTTCTTC	CASSLKTSGDNEQFF	TRBV7-9	TRBJ2-1	TRBD2	-
TGTGCCAGCTCACCACCGGGGGCTGTCGATGAAAAACTGTTTTTT	CASSPPGAVDEKLFF	TRBV18	TRBJ1-4	-	-
TGTGCCTGGAGTGTATTTGGACTTTATAGCAATCAGCCCCAGCATTTT	CAWSVFGLYSNQPQHF	TRBV30	TRBJ1-5	-	-
TGTGCCAGCTCGCCACCGGGACAGGCGCCTGGGGAAGCTTTCTTT	CASSPPGQAPGEAFF	TRBV18	TRBJ1-1	TRBD1	-
TGTGCCACCGGAACCAGGGCGAACACCGGGGAGCTGTTTTTT	CATGTRANTGELFF	TRBV24-1	TRBJ2-2	-	-
TGTGCCAGCAGTGACCCGGGACTAGTGGGGGAGCAGTACTTC	CASSDPGLVGEQYF	TRBV2	TRBJ2-7	TRBD2	-
TGTGCCAGCAGTTTGACAGAGAACACTGAAGCTTTCTTT	CASSLTENTEAFF	TRBV12-3/TRBV12-4	TRBJ1-1	-	-
TGTGCCAGCAGCGCTTTTGAGGAAAACACTGAAGCTTTCTTT	CASSAFEENTEAFF	TRBV6-2/TRBV6-3	TRBJ1-1	-	-
TGCGCCAGCCGGCCCGCAGGCGAGAGCTATGGCTACACCTTC	CASRPAGESYGYTF	TRBV4-1	TRBJ1-2	-	-
TGTGCCAGCAGCTTGGGGGGGGAGGGGAATGAGCAGTTCTTC	CASSLGGEGNEQFF	TRBV5-4	TRBJ2-1	TRBD2	-
TGTGCCAGTTGGAAAGACAGCCGGAGCTCTGGGGCCAACGTCCTGACTTTC	CASWKDSRSSGANVLTF	TRBV19	TRBJ2-6	-	-
TGCAGCGTTCCGCTGCACAGGGGAAGCTCCTACAATGAGCAGTTCTTC	CSVPLHRGSSYNEQFF	TRBV29-1	TRBJ2-1	TRBD1	-
TGTGCCAGCAGCATAGACGGGTATAATTCACCCCTCCACTTT	CASSIDGYNSPLHF	TRBV5-4	TRBJ1-6	-	once
TGTGCCAGCAGCTCGGGGACAGGGGGCAATGAGCAGTTCTTC	CASSSGTGGNEQFF	TRBV27	TRBJ2-1	TRBD1	-
TGTGCCAGCACCCTAACTCGGGCCTACGAGCAGTACTTC	CASTLTRAYEQYF	TRBV7-2	TRBJ2-7	-	-
TGTGCCAGCAGTTTTCTTAACAGGGGTCGAAGTGTGGCTTTCTTT	CASSFLNRGRSVAFF	TRBV28	TRBJ1-1	TRBD1	-
TGTGCCAGCAGTTTAGGGGATGTACAGGGCTTC	CASSLGDVQGF	TRBV12-3/TRBV12-4	TRBJ2-7	-	-
TGTGCCAGCACCAACGGATGGGGGGGCACTGAAGCTTTCTTT	CASTNGWGGTEAFF	TRBV6-5	TRBJ1-1	-	-
TGTGCCAGCAGAGGCTTTGGGAGTGGTCTCAACTATGGCTACACCTTC	CASRGFGSGLNYGYTF	TRBV28	TRBJ1-2	-	once
TGTGCCAGCAGCGCCACGCCGGACTCCCGCCAGACACCCCTCCACTTT	CASSATPDSRQTPLHF	TRBV9	TRBJ1-6	-	-
TGTGCCAGCAGTGAAGGGAAGGGACAGGGGACTTCACCCCTCCACTTT	CASSEGKGQGTSPLHF	TRBV25-1	TRBJ1-6	TRBD1	-
TGTGCCAGCAGTTTAGTCGGGACAGCCAATTCACCCCTCCACTTT	CASSLVGTANSPLHF	TRBV28	TRBJ1-6	TRBD1	-
TGCGCCAGCAGTGAGGGTGAGGGCGGGAGGGCCGTAGAGACCCAGTACTTC	CASSEGEGGRAVETQYF	TRBV10-1	TRBJ2-5	TRBD2	-
TGTGCCAGCAGCTTTCCCGACACTAGCTGGGGCACAGATACGCAGTATTTT	CASSFPDTSWGTDTQYF	TRBV7-9	TRBJ2-3	-	many